This T cell receptor (beta chain) was profiled in a study of tumor and adjacent non-tumor tissue in lung cancer. TCRbeta libraries were built with three rounds of nested PCR, modified from ARM-PCR. TCRdb re-derived calls from the multiplex PCR reads in MiXCR, one entry per CDR3 protein. The sample holds 75,000 to 100,000 distinct CDR3 sequences, 67% seen once. A word on this clonotype: Relative to the germline gene, one junction end is altered; a read error may explain this.

CDR1 and CDR2 (germline): SGHAT, FQDESV (reference sequence). CDR3 length equals 17 residues. The template was RNA from unsorted bulk tissue. The chain is built from TRBV11-1 and TRBJ2-2, with 14 bases that match TRBD2. The sequence was collected from a man aged 60 to 75 with non-small cell lung cancer. Sequencing input: lung tumor tissue. This CDR3 reads CTSSPGTSGRGPGELFF. CDR3 in DNA: TGTACCAGCAGCCCCGGGACTAGCGGGAGAGGCCCAGGGGAGCTGTTTTTT.